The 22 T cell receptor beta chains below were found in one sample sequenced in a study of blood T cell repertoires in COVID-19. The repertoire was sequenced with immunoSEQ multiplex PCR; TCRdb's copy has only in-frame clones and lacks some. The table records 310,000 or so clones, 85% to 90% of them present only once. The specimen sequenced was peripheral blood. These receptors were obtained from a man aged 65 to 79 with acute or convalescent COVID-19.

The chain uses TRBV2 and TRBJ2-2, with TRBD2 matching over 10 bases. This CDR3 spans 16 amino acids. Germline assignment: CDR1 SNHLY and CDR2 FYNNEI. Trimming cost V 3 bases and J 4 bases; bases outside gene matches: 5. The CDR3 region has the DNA TGTGCCAGCAGTGAGGCTAGCGGGAGAGTCACCGGGGAGCTGTTTTTT. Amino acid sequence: CASSEASGRVTGELFF.

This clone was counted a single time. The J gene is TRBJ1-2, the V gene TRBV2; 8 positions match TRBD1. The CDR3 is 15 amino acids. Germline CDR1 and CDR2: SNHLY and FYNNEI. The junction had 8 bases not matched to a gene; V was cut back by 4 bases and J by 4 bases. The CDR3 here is CASSVDREVSYGYTF. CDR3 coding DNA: TGTGCCAGCAGTGTGGACAGGGAGGTGAGCTATGGCTACACCTTC.

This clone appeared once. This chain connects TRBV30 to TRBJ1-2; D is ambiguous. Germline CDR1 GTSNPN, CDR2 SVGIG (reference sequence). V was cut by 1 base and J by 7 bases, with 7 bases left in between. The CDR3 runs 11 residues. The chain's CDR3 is CAWSALPGYTF. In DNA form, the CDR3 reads TGTGCCTGGAGTGCTCTCCCTGGCTACACCTTC.

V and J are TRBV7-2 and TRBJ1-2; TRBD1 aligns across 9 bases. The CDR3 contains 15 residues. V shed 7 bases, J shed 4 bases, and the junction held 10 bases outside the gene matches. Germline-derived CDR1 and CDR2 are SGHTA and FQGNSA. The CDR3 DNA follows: TGTGCCAGCACCGTAACAGGGGGCGTCGGCTATGGCTACACCTTC. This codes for CASTVTGGVGYGYTF.

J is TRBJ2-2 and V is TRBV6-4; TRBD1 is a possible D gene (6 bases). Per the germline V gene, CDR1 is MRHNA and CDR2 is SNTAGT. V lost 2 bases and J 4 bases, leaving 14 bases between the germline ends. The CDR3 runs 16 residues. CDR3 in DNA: TGTGCCAGCAGTGACCGAAGACAGGATGGCACCGGGGAGCTGTTTTTT. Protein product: CASSDRRQDGTGELFF.

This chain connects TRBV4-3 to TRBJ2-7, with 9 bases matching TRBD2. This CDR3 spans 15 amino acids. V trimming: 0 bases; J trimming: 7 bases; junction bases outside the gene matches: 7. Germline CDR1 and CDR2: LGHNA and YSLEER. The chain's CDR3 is CASSQDLAGGREQYF. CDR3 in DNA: TGCGCCAGCAGCCAAGATCTCGCGGGAGGGCGGGAGCAGTACTTC.

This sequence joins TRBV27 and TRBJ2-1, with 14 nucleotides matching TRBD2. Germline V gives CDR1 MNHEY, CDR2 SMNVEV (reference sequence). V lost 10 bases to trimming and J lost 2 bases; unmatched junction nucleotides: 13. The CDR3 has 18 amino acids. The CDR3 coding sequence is TGTGCCAACCAGGGACTAGCGGGGGCCATTGGCCCCTACAATGAGCAGTTCTTC. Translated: CANQGLAGAIGPYNEQFF.

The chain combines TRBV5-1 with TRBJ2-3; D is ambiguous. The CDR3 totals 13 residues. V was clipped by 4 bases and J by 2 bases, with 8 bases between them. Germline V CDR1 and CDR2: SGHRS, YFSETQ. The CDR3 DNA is TGCGCCAGCAGCCCCCAGTACACAGATACGCAGTATTTT. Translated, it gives CASSPQYTDTQYF.

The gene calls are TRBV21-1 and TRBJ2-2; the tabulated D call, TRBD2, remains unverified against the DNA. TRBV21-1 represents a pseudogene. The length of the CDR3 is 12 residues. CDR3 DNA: TGTGCCAGCTGCGGCTGCACCGGGGAGCTGTTTTTT. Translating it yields CASCGCTGELFF.

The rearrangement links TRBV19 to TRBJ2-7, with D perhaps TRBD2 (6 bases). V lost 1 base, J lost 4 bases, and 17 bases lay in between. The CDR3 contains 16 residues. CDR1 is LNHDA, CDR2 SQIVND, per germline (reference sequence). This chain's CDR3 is CASSIGFGTASYEQYF. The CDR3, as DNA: TGTGCCAGTAGTATAGGGTTCGGGACTGCTTCTTACGAGCAGTACTTC.

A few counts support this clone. CDR3 sequence (DNA): TGTGCCAGCAGCCAATTAACCGGGGAGCTGTTTTTT. Residues: CASSQLTGELFF. The chain recombines TRBV14 with TRBJ2-2; D gene ambiguous. The V gene's germline CDR1 is SGHDN and CDR2 FVKESK. V gave up 2 bases and J gave up 5 bases, with 3 bases separating them. The CDR3 length is 12 residues. Variable domain in full (rest from reference TRBV14 and TRBJ2-2): EAGVTQFPSHSVIEKGQTVTLRCDPISGHDNLYWYRRVMGKEIKFLLHFVKESKQDESGMPNNRFLAERTGGTYSTLKVQPAELEDSGVYFCASSQLTGELFFGEGSRLTVL.

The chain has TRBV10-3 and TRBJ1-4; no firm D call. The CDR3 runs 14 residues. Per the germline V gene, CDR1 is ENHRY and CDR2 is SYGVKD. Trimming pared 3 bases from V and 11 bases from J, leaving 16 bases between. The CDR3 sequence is CAISDPAAATKLFF. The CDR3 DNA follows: TGTGCCATCAGTGACCCCGCGGCAGCAACTAAACTGTTTTTT.

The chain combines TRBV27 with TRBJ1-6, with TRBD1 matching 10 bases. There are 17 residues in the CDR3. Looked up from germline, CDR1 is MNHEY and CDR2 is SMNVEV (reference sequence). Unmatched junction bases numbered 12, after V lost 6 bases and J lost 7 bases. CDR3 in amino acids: CASSRIPGTGANSPLHF. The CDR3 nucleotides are TGTGCCAGCAGCCGCATACCCGGGACAGGGGCCAATTCACCCCTCCACTTT.

CDR3 amino acids: CASSLGSLYEQYF. CDR3 DNA sequence: TGTGCCAGCAGTTTAGGGAGCCTCTACGAGCAGTACTTC. The chain combines TRBV28 with TRBJ2-7; D is possibly TRBD2 (5 bases). The germline gives CDR1 MDHEN, CDR2 SYDVKM. This CDR3 has 13 residues. Trimming pared 2 bases from V and 3 bases from J, leaving 8 bases between.

This CDR3 reads CATSEGQGFNQPQHF. In DNA form, the CDR3 reads TGTGCCACCAGTGAGGGACAGGGGTTCAATCAGCCCCAGCATTTT. The chain combines TRBV24-1 with TRBJ1-5, with 10 bases lining up with TRBD1. J gave up 3 bases and V 4 bases, and 2 bases lay outside the gene matches. Germline V CDR1 and CDR2: KGHDR, SFDVKD. CDR3 length: 15 residues.

The CDR3 coding sequence is TGCGCCAGCAGCCAAGCTGGTACTAGCGGGGGGCAAGAGACCCAGTACTTC. It yields the protein CASSQAGTSGGQETQYF. The chain employs TRBV4-3 and TRBJ2-5, with TRBD2 matching over 12 bases. The junction had 5 bases not matched to a gene; V was cut back by 1 base and J by 2 bases. The CDR3 has 17 amino acids. Per the germline V gene, CDR1 is LGHNA and CDR2 is YSLEER.

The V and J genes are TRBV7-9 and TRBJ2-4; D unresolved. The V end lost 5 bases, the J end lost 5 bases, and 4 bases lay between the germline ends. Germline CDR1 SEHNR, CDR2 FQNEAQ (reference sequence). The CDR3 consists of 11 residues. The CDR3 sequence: CASSGQNIQYF. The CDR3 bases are TGTGCCAGCAGCGGCCAAAACATTCAGTACTTC. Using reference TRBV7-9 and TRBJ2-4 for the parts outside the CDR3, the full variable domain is DTGVSQNPRHKITKRGQNVTFRCDPISEHNRLYWYRQTLGQGPEFLTYFQNEAQLEKSRLLSDRFSAERPKGSFSTLEIQRTEQGDSAMYLCASSGQNIQYFGAGTRLSVL.

The CDR3 DNA reads TGTGCCAGCAGCCCCCGGGACAGGATGAACACTGAAGCTTTCTTT. Translation: CASSPRDRMNTEAFF. The chain uses TRBV7-9 and TRBJ1-1, with 8 bases that match TRBD1. CDR3 length equals 15 residues. The V gene end was trimmed by 5 bases and the J gene end by 0 bases; junction bases not matched to a gene: 5. Per germline, CDR1 SEHNR and CDR2 FQNEAQ (reference sequence).

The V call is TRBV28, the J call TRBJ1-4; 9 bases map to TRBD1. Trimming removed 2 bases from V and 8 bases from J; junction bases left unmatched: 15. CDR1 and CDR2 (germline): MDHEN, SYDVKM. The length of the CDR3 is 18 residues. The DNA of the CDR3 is TGTGCCAGCAGTTTAACGCCCGCGGGACAGGGACTAGGGGAAAAACTGTTTTTT. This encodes CASSLTPAGQGLGEKLFF.

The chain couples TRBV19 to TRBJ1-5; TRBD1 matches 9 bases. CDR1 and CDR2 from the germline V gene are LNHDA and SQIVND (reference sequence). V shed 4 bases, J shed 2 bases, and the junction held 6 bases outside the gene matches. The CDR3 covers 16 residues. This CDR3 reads CASSTTGQGGNQPQHF. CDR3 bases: TGTGCCAGTAGTACAACGGGACAGGGCGGCAATCAGCCCCAGCATTTT.

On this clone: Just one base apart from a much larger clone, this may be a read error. CDR3 protein: CASSLGVYEQYF. CDR3 coding DNA: TGTGCCAGCAGCTTGGGAGTCTACGAGCAGTACTTC. The rearrangement links TRBV27 to TRBJ2-7; a possible D gene is TRBD2 (5 bases). The germline V gene encodes CDR1 MNHEY and CDR2 SMNVEV (reference sequence). Trimming took 6 bases from V and 3 from J, leaving 9 bases between them. The CDR3 is 12 residues long.

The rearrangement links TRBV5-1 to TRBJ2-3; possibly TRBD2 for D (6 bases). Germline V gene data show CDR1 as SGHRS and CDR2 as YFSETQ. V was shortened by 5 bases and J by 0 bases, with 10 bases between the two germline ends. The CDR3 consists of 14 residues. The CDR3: CASRDGGSTDTQYF. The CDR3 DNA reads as TGCGCCAGCAGAGACGGGGGAAGCACAGATACGCAGTATTTT.